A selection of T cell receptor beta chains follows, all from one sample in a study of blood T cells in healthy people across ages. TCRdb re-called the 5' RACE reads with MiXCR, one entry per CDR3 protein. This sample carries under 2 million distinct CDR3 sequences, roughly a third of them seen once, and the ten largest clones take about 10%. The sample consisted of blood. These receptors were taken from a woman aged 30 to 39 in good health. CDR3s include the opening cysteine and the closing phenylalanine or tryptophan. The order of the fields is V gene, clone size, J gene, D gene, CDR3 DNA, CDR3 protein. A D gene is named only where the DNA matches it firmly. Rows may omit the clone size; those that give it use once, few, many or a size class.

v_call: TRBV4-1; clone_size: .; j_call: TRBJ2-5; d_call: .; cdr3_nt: TGCGCCAGCAGCCAAGGAGGAGTAAGACCCCAAGAGACCCAGTACTTC; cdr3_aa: CASSQGGVRPQETQYF
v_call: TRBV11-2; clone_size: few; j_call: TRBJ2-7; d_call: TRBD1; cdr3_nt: TGTGCCAGCAGCGCGGGACAGGGTCCTACGAGACAGTACTTC; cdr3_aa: CASSAGQGPTRQYF
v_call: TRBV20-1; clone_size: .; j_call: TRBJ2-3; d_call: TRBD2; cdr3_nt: TGCAGTGCCGAACAAGCGGGGGGACCCACAGATACGCAGTATTTT; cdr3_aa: CSAEQAGGPTDTQYF
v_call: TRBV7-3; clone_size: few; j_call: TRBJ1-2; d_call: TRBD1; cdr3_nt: TGTGCCAGCAGCATTGCCGGGGACAGGAGGATCACCTTC; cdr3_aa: CASSIAGDRRITF
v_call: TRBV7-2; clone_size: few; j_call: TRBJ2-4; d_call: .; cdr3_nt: TGTGCCAGCAGCTTAGTCGGGGGGCGGGGTGAAATTCAGTACTTC; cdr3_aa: CASSLVGGRGEIQYF
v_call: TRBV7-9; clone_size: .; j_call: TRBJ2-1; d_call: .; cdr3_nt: TGTGCCAGCAGCCCAGCCTGGATCGAGGACGGACAGTTCTTC; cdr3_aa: CASSPAWIEDGQFF
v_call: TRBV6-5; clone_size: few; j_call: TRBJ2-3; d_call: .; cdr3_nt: TGTGCCAGCAGTGGACAGAATAACCCGTCGGATACGCAGTATTTT; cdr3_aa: CASSGQNNPSDTQYF
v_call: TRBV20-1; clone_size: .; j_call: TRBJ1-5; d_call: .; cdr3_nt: TGCAGTTGCGGTTCCGTTGACCGAAAGAATCAGCCCCAGCATTTT; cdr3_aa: CSCGSVDRKNQPQHF
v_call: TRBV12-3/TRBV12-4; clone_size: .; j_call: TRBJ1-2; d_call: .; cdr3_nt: TGTGCCAGCATTACTGCGGGGTATGGCTACACCTTC; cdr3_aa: CASITAGYGYTF
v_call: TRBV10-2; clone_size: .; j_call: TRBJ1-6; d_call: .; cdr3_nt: TGCGCCAGCAGACAGGGAACCGGTTATTCACCCCTCCACTTT; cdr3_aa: CASRQGTGYSPLHF
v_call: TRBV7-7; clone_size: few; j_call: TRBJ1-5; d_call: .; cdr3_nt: TGTGCCAGCAGCTTAGTTCGGGGGGAGCAGCGACGGCAGCCCCAGCATTTT; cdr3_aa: CASSLVRGEQRRQPQHF
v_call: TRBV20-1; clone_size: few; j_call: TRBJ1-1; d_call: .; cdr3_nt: TGCAGTGAGGAGGTCCCTGAAGCTTTCTTT; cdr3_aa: CSEEVPEAFF
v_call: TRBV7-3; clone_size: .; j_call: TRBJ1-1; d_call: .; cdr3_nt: TGTGCCAGCAGCTTAGCTGGACCACGGGAGGCTTTCTTT; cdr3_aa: CASSLAGPREAFF
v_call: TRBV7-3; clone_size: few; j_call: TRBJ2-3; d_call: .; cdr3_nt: TGTGCCAGCAGCTTAAGCGGGCTGGAGGCAGATACGCAGTATTTT; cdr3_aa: CASSLSGLEADTQYF
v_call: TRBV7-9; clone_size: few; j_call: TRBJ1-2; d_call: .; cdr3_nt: TGTGCCAGCAGCTTAGAGGGGCGGGCGCGGACCGGCTACACCTTC; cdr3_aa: CASSLEGRARTGYTF
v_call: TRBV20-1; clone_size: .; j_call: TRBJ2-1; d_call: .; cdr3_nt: TGCAGTGCTAGGGCAGGGGCCGCATGGTGGGATGAGCAGTTCTTC; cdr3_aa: CSARAGAAWWDEQFF
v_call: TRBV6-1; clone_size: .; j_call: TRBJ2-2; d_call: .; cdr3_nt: TGTGCCAGCAAGATAAGGACGACGAACACCGGGGAGCTGTTTTTT; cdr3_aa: CASKIRTTNTGELFF
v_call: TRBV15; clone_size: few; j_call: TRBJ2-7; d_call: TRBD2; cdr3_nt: TGTGCCACCAGCCGAGGACCCGCGGGACTAGGCTACGAGCAGTACTTC; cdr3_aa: CATSRGPAGLGYEQYF
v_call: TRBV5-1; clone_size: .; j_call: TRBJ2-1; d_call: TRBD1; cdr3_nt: TGCGCCAGCAGCTCGTTCGACAGGGGGAGCAATGAGCAGTTCTTC; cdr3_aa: CASSSFDRGSNEQFF
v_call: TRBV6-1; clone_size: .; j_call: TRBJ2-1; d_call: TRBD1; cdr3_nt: TGTGCCAGCAGTGATGAGACAGGGGTTATGGGAGATGAGCAGTTCTTC; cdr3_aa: CASSDETGVMGDEQFF